This entry describes one TCR beta chain. This CDR3 has 17 amino acids. In germline, CDR1 is SGHRS, CDR2 YFSETQ. J was trimmed by 6 bases and V by 3 bases; bases with no gene match: 13. The sample originates from a study of blood T cell repertoires in COVID-19. Across the whole study: PBMCs, B-cell-depleted T cells, or T cells provided the cDNA or gDNA that made up the material.

Authors' data handling: Estimated nucleated cell counts came from reference gene primer amplification. Measured with immunoSEQ multiplex PCR; TCRdb has only the in-frame clones, and not every one. V and J calls plus clone size are reproduced from that table; the DNA served to infer D and trimming. The profile shows around 46,000 clones, around 87% of them singletons. Sequencing was done on a sample of peripheral blood. The clonotype originates from a human donor in a cohort sampled during active COVID-19. The chain uses TRBV5-1 and TRBJ2-7, with TRBD2 identical over 12 bases. The CDR3 nucleotides are TGCGCCAGCAGCTCAGACCGCCTAGCGGGAGGGTCCCTCGAGCAGTACTTC. Translating gives CASSSDRLAGGSLEQYF.